These T cell receptor beta chains were read from a single sample in a study of T cells in localized non-small cell lung cancer. TCRdb's table, derived via immunoSEQ multiplex PCR, lists solely in-frame clones and lacks some. The sample consists of more than 20,000 clones, about 90% of them appearing once. Sequenced material: peripheral blood, taken before any cancer treatment. The source is a male donor older than 55 with stage I squamous cell lung carcinoma. Both conserved end residues are part of each CDR3. Each record gives: V gene, clone size, J gene, D gene, CDR3 DNA, CDR3 protein. The D gene is left open where the match is weak. The listing skips clone size in some rows; elsewhere it reads once, few, many or a size class.

V: TRBV6-5; size: NA; J: TRBJ1-2; D: NA; DNA: TGTGCCAGCAGTTCTCCCGGAGGGGGCTACACCTTC; CDR3: CASSSPGGGYTF
V: TRBV4-3; size: NA; J: TRBJ1-1; D: NA; DNA: TGCGCCAGCAGCCAAGATCCGACAGTGAACACTGAAGCTTTCTTT; CDR3: CASSQDPTVNTEAFF
V: TRBV29-1; size: few; J: TRBJ2-7; D: NA; DNA: TGCAGCGTCTTAGGGGGGGCCTCCTACGAGCAGTACTTC; CDR3: CSVLGGASYEQYF
V: TRBV7-5; size: NA; J: TRBJ1-1; D: NA; DNA: TGTGTCAGAAGTCCTCGCTCACGAATGGATACTGAAGCTTTCTTT; CDR3: CVRSPRSRMDTEAFF
V: TRBV25-1; size: NA; J: TRBJ1-2; D: NA; DNA: TGTGCCAGCAGTGAATGGGGGGGAGGAGGCGGCTACACCTTC; CDR3: CASSEWGGGGGYTF
V: TRBV5-1; size: once; J: TRBJ1-2; D: TRBD1; DNA: TGCGCCAGCAGCCCCGGACAGGGCGGGACGTTTGGCTACACCTTC; CDR3: CASSPGQGGTFGYTF
V: TRBV2; size: NA; J: TRBJ1-1; D: NA; DNA: TGTGCCAGCAGCCCTCGGGGAACTGAAGCTTTCTTT; CDR3: CASSPRGTEAFF
V: TRBV7-3; size: NA; J: TRBJ2-1; D: TRBD2; DNA: TGTGCCAGCAGCCCCTGGTCAGCGGGGGACTACAATGAGCAGTTCTTC; CDR3: CASSPWSAGDYNEQFF
V: TRBV9; size: once; J: TRBJ1-1; D: NA; DNA: TGTGCCAGCAGCGTACAGGGAGTAGGGACTGAAGCTTTCTTT; CDR3: CASSVQGVGTEAFF
V: TRBV4-2; size: NA; J: TRBJ1-5; D: NA; DNA: TGTGCCAGCAGCCACCAACGGGGAAGGGTTCAGCCCCAGCATTTT; CDR3: CASSHQRGRVQPQHF